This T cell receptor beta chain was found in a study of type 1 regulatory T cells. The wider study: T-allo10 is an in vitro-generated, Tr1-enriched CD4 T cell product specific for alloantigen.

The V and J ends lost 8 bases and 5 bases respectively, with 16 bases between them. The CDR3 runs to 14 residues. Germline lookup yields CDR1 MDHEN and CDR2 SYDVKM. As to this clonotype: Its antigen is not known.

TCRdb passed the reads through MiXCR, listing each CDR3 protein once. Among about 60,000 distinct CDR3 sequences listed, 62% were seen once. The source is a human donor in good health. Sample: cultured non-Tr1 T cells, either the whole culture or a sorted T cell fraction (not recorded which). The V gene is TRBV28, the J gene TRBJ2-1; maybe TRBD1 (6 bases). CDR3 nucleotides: TGTGCCAGCCGAAGCGCAGGGGTCAACAATGAGCAGTTCTTC. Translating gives CASRSAGVNNEQFF.